The table lists the clone carrying this T cell receptor beta chain with a few counts. Its antigen is unidentified. Quantitative barcoded 5'-RACE was used to prepare TCR beta libraries. TCRdb passed the 5' RACE reads through MiXCR, listing each CDR3 protein once. The table has roughly 670,000 distinct CDR3 sequences, 19% seen once. This sample is drawn from a study of CD8 T cells in ankylosing spondylitis. Findings and caveats of the study: Existing reports had already noted some motif variants in reactive arthritis synovial fluid and blood. Reported data indicate significant enrichment of disease-linked clones within matched ankylosing spondylitis synovial fluid. The study identified a TCR beta motif of 7 or 8 highly homologous variants that appeared characteristic of ankylosing spondylitis blood. Those disease-linked clones were CD8+; they were also relatively rare in peripheral blood.

This sequence originates from a male donor with ankylosing spondylitis. Material: blood, either unsorted or a sorted T cell fraction (not recorded which).

The CDR3 DNA sequence: TGTGCCAGCAGCTTAGGCCACAGCACTGAAGCTTTCTTT. This encodes CASSLGHSTEAFF. The J gene is TRBJ1-1, the V gene TRBV7-2, with D hard to call. The CDR3 runs 13 residues. V lost 1 base and J lost 4, with 7 bases in between. CDR1 is SGHTA and CDR2 is FQGNSA in the germline V gene.